Listed here are 27 T cell receptor beta chains from one sample, sequenced in a study of glioma-infiltrating T cells. TCR alpha and beta CDR3 regions were amplified from RNA using iRepertoire nested multiplex PCR. In TCRdb, the multiplex PCR reads were re-called with MiXCR into one record per CDR3 protein. The sample gives a few hundred thousand distinct CDR3 sequences, about 40% of which show up once; approximately 12% is in the top ten. Sequenced sample: glioma tissue, nonneoplastic brain tissue, or PBMCs (not recorded which). The receptors originated from a human donor with low-grade glioma or glioblastoma, undergoing nonglioma brain surgery, or in good health (not recorded which).

This sequence joins TRBV27 and TRBJ2-4; D is uncertain. The ends were cut back, 4 bases at V and 12 bases at J, with 16 bases in the middle. This CDR3 has 13 residues. CDR1 is MNHEY and CDR2 is SMNVEV in the germline V gene (reference sequence). This CDR3 is CASSSSRNSNQYF. DNA of the CDR3: TGTGCCAGCAGTTCATCCAGAAACAGCAATCAGTACTTC.

This clonotype was picked up one time. This chain connects TRBV6-1 to TRBJ1-1; D gene ambiguous. Deletions cut 5 bases from V and 8 bases from J, with 15 bases between. This CDR3 comprises 13 residues. Germline V lookup: CDR1 MNHNS, CDR2 SASEGT. The CDR3 DNA sequence: TGTGCCAGCAGTCAATCAATGTGGGGAGAAGCTTTCTTT. This sequence encodes CASSQSMWGEAFF.

With regard to this clonotype: A clone one base away is much larger, so this may be a read error. The CDR3 does not close with the conserved phenylalanine or tryptophan, likely indicating a read error. V gene TRBV6-5 combines with J gene TRBJ2-1, with D perhaps matching TRBD2 (5 bases). Germline V CDR1 and CDR2: MNHEY, SVGAGI. With 0 bases removed from V and 3 bases from J, the gap between germline ends came to 15 bases. CDR3 size: 17 residues. This CDR3 reads CASSYSTFERFYNEQFS. DNA for the CDR3: TGTGCCAGCAGTTACTCGACTTTCGAGCGGTTCTACAATGAGCAGTTCTCC.

Of note for this clonotype: A single base separates this from a much larger clone, so it may be a read error. The rearrangement joins TRBV20-1 to TRBJ1-1; 10 bases are shared with TRBD1. V lost 5 bases and J lost 6; bases outside the gene matches: 0. CDR3 length: 11 amino acids. Germline V CDR1 and CDR2: DFQATT, SNEGSKA (reference sequence). CDR3 DNA sequence: TGCAGTGCTGGGACAGGGGCTGAAGCTTTCTTT. This codes for CSAGTGAEAFF.

V is TRBV6-5 and J is TRBJ2-5, with D uncertain. V shed 0 bases and J shed 0 bases, with 11 bases lying between them. The germline V gene has CDR1 MNHEY and CDR2 SVGAGI. The CDR3 sequence is 16 residues long. The DNA of the CDR3 is TGTGCCAGCAGTTACTCGAAAACAGCATACCAAGAGACCCAGTACTTC. Translated, it gives CASSYSKTAYQETQYF.

This clonotype was counted ten times or more. V is TRBV27 and J is TRBJ2-5; perhaps TRBD2 as D (6 bases). The germline V and J ends were trimmed by 5 bases and 5 bases, with 12 bases remaining between them. This CDR3 is built from 13 residues. Germline CDR1 reads MNHEY; CDR2 reads SMNVEV (reference sequence). The CDR3 nucleotides are TGTGCCAGCAGTCGCGGGAATTGGGAGACCCAGTACTTC. It specifies CASSRGNWETQYF.

About this clonotype itself: Since a much larger clone is just one base distant, this may be a read error. Likely a read error: the CDR3 ends without its conserved phenylalanine or tryptophan. This rearrangement joins TRBV27 to TRBJ2-7; TRBD1 matches 7 bases. Per germline, CDR1 MNHEY and CDR2 SMNVEV (reference sequence). The CDR3 extends over 14 amino acids. The junction had 8 bases not matched to a gene; V was cut back by 4 bases and J by 5 bases. Here the CDR3 DNA reads TGTGCCAGCAGTTCCCTGACAGGGCACAACGAGCAGTACCTC. Its translation is CASSSLTGHNEQYL.

This clonotype was recorded many times. CDR3 region: CSARDVGLAGRLQYF. CDR3 DNA sequence: TGCAGTGCTAGAGATGTGGGACTAGCGGGACGTCTTCAGTACTTC. V gene TRBV20-1 combines with J gene TRBJ2-4; 13 bases fit TRBD2. Per germline, CDR1 DFQATT and CDR2 SNEGSKA (reference sequence). V was clipped by 0 bases and J by 11 bases; unmatched bases: 7. There are 15 residues in the CDR3.

V is TRBV28 and J is TRBJ2-5, with 8 bases lining up with TRBD1. Looked up from germline, CDR1 is MDHEN and CDR2 is SYDVKM. This CDR3 has 15 residues. The junction had 10 bases not matched to a gene; V was cut back by 5 bases and J by 5 bases. The CDR3 coding sequence is TGTGCCAGCAGTACGCCAGGGACAGGACATGAGACCCAGTACTTC. This sequence encodes CASSTPGTGHETQYF. The full variable domain, in which reference TRBV28 and TRBJ2-5 provide the parts outside the CDR3, is DVKVTQSSRYLVKRTGEKVFLECVQDMDHENMFWYRQDPGLGLRLIYFSYDVKMKEKGDIPEGYSVSREKKERFSLILESASTNQTSMYLCASSTPGTGHETQYFGPGTRLLVL.

The J gene is TRBJ2-7, the V gene TRBV6-5; weak D call: TRBD1 (6 bases). Trimming stripped 2 bases from V and 6 bases from J, with 14 bases between. Germline values: CDR1 MNHEY, CDR2 SVGAGI. This CDR3 is built from 14 residues. CDR3 residues: CASSYEDSRFEQYF. The CDR3, as DNA: TGTGCCAGCAGTTACGAGGACAGTCGCTTCGAGCAGTACTTC.

The chain carries TRBV5-8 and TRBJ2-1; TRBD2 matches 7 bases. The trim removed 4 bases at V and 2 bases at J, leaving 15 bases unmatched. CDR1 is SGHTS and CDR2 is YDEGEE in the germline V gene. CDR3 size: 18 residues. CDR3 protein: CASSPSVSSGLAYNEQFF. In DNA, the CDR3 is TGTGCCAGCAGCCCCAGCGTCTCGAGCGGACTAGCCTACAATGAGCAGTTCTTC.

This clonotype was counted between two and nine times. V gene TRBV15 combines with J gene TRBJ2-2; D might be TRBD2 (6 bases). V lost 0 bases and J lost 5, with 10 bases in between. The CDR3 spans 15 residues. Germline loops: CDR1 LNHNV, CDR2 YYDKDF (reference sequence). CDR3 protein: CATSREWAGTGELFF. CDR3 DNA: TGTGCCACCAGCAGAGAGTGGGCGGGGACCGGGGAGCTGTTTTTT.

The rearrangement links TRBV6-1 to TRBJ2-3; TRBD2 matches at 9 bases. CDR1 and CDR2 (germline): MNHNS, SASEGT. This CDR3 comprises 15 residues. The J segment lost 6 bases and the V segment lost 9 bases, leaving 13 bases of the junction unmatched. The CDR3 loop reads CARGEAAGGPDTQYF. CDR3 nucleotides: TGTGCCAGAGGTGAAGCGGCGGGAGGGCCCGATACGCAGTATTTT.

This sequence joins TRBV7-6 and TRBJ2-3; D possibly matches TRBD1 or TRBD2 (5 bases each). CDR1 is SGHVS and CDR2 is FNYEAQ in the germline V gene. The CDR3 sequence is 15 residues long. V lost 5 bases to trimming and J lost 2 bases, with 14 bases between them. The CDR3 spells CASSPQGATTDTQYF. The CDR3, as DNA: TGTGCCAGCAGCCCCCAGGGAGCAACCACAGATACGCAGTATTTT.

This clonotype showed up just a few times. The gene calls are TRBV20-1 and TRBJ1-5, with D unresolved. V lost 0 bases to trimming and J lost 0 bases, with 12 bases between them. This CDR3 is 16 amino acids long. Germline V gene data show CDR1 as DFQATT and CDR2 as SNEGSKA (reference sequence). CDR3 amino acids: CSARDGGRDSNQPQHF. The CDR3 bases are TGCAGTGCTAGAGACGGTGGACGGGATAGCAATCAGCCCCAGCATTTT.

Turning to this clonotype: A read error may produce the germline difference seen at one junction end. This rearrangement joins TRBV27 to TRBJ2-1; TRBD2 aligns across 13 bases. CDR3 size: 17 residues. CDR1 is MNHEY and CDR2 is SMNVEV in the germline V gene (reference sequence). CDR3 in amino acids: CASSFRGLAGASNEQLF. For the CDR3, the DNA is TGTGCCAGCAGTTTCCGCGGACTAGCGGGAGCTTCCAATGAGCAGCTCTTC.

The CDR3 nucleotides are TGTGCCAGCAGTGAGGAAGCGGGAGTGGGTGAGCAGTTCTTC. The encoded protein is CASSEEAGVGEQFF. The V call is TRBV6-4, the J call TRBJ2-1; TRBD2 aligns across 8 bases. The J segment lost 9 bases and the V segment lost 3 bases, leaving 7 bases of the junction unmatched. Looked up from germline, CDR1 is MRHNA and CDR2 is SNTAGT. The CDR3 has 14 amino acids.

This clonotype was seen more than once but under ten times. The junction and the germline gene differ at one end; a read error may be behind it. J is TRBJ2-5 and V is TRBV7-2; possible D gene TRBD1, 6 bases. Looked up from germline, CDR1 is SGHTA and CDR2 is FQGNSA. The CDR3 has 15 residues. CDR3 loop: CASSIAGTTQETQYF. The CDR3 coding sequence is TGTGCCAGCAGCATAGCCGGGACAACCCAAGAGACCCAGTACTTC.

This clonotype was detected a few times. This chain connects TRBV6-6 to TRBJ2-7; the D gene is possibly TRBD1 (6 bases). This CDR3 comprises 14 residues. Germline-derived CDR1 and CDR2 are MNHNY and SVGAGI (reference sequence). Trimming took off 0 bases at V and 6 bases at J, with 12 bases between the two ends. CDR3 region: CASSYSAQGSEQYF. The DNA of the CDR3 is TGTGCCAGCAGTTACTCGGCCCAGGGGAGCGAGCAGTACTTC.

V is TRBV20-1 and J is TRBJ1-1; a possible D gene is TRBD1 (6 bases). This CDR3 is 13 amino acids long. From germline, CDR1 is DFQATT and CDR2 SNEGSKA (reference sequence). V lost 5 bases and J 3 bases, leaving 13 bases between the germline ends. The CDR3 here is CSAPQPGDTEAFF. CDR3 bases: TGCAGTGCTCCTCAACCAGGGGACACTGAAGCTTTCTTT.

This clonotype was detected only a few times. The chain carries TRBV28 and TRBJ1-2; D possibly corresponds to TRBD1 (5 bases). CDR3 size: 14 residues. V lost 3 bases and J 7 bases, leaving 15 bases between the germline ends. Germline V lookup: CDR1 MDHEN, CDR2 SYDVKM. The CDR3 region is CASSFTPGTGGYTF. In DNA form, the CDR3 reads TGTGCCAGCAGTTTCACACCAGGGACGGGTGGCTACACCTTC.

This clonotype turned up a few times. This chain uses TRBV28 with TRBJ1-4, with D possibly matching TRBD1 (5 bases). Germline loops: CDR1 MDHEN, CDR2 SYDVKM. This CDR3 has 15 amino acids. V was pared by 6 bases and J by 4 bases, with 15 bases between. This chain's CDR3 is CASRTSGRVNEKLFF. Here the CDR3 DNA reads TGTGCCAGCAGAACCTCGGGCAGGGTTAATGAAAAACTGTTTTTT.

The chain couples TRBV2 to TRBJ1-1; D gene unclear. The CDR3 spans 13 residues. Germline assignment: CDR1 SNHLY and CDR2 FYNNEI. V dropped 8 bases and J dropped 5 bases, with 15 bases sitting between them. The CDR3 sequence is CASESGKRTEAFF. The CDR3 nucleotides are TGTGCCAGCGAATCGGGAAAGAGGACTGAAGCTTTCTTT.

This rearrangement joins TRBV5-1 to TRBJ2-2; D gene ambiguous. The CDR3 totals 16 residues. CDR1 and CDR2 from the germline V gene are SGHRS and YFSETQ. Trimming stripped 0 bases from V and 1 base from J, with 10 bases between. The CDR3 sequence is CASSLGDILNTGELFF. DNA for the CDR3: TGCGCCAGCAGCTTGGGAGACATTCTGAACACCGGGGAGCTGTTTTTT.

The CDR3 reads CASSLWTSGLQETQYF. The DNA of the CDR3 is TGTGCCAGCAGTCTGTGGACTAGCGGGCTGCAAGAGACCCAGTACTTC. The J gene is TRBJ2-5, the V gene TRBV28; TRBD2 agrees at 11 bases. CDR3 size: 16 residues. Germline trimming cut 5 bases from V and 2 bases from J; bases unmatched to any gene: 7. Germline CDR1 MDHEN, CDR2 SYDVKM.

There are a few counts of this clonotype. V gene TRBV20-1 combines with J gene TRBJ2-3; 7 bases agree with TRBD2. The CDR3 covers 15 residues. The J segment lost 2 bases and the V segment lost 6 bases, leaving 11 bases of the junction unmatched. Looked up from germline, CDR1 is DFQATT and CDR2 is SNEGSKA (reference sequence). In DNA, the CDR3 is TGCAGTGCCCAAGCTCGGGCGGGAGTCACAGATACGCAGTATTTT. Translated, it gives CSAQARAGVTDTQYF.

This clonotype has just one count. With a much larger clone just one base away, this may be a read error. The chain has TRBV28 and TRBJ1-1, with D perhaps TRBD1 (5 bases). This CDR3 comprises 11 residues. Germline-derived CDR1 and CDR2 are MDHEN and SYDVKM. V gave up 5 bases and J gave up 10 bases, with 11 bases separating them. CDR3 in DNA: TGTGCCAGCAGTGCAACTGGGGGAGCTTTCTTT. It translates to CASSATGGAFF.